These T cell receptor beta chains were read from a single sample in a study of blood T cell repertoires in COVID-19. Repertoires were generated with immunoSEQ multiplex PCR, while TCRdb's copy carries only in-frame clones and drops some. The top ten clones hold around 1.8% of a sample with some 250,000 clones, 70% to 90% of them seen once. Sequencing input: PBMCs or T cells enriched from blood (not recorded which). All receptors come from a woman aged 50 to 60 who had recovered from COVID-19. The CDR3 runs from the conserved cysteine through the conserved F or W. Each record gives: clone size, J gene, V gene, D gene, CDR3 DNA, CDR3 protein. D genes are given only for firm matches. Clone size is given for some rows only: seen once, a few or many times, or a class if the clone is expanded.

few | TRBJ1-2 | TRBV5-4 | TRBD1 | TGTGCCAGCAGCTTAGACAGGGGTGACTATGGCTACACCTTC | CASSLDRGDYGYTF
once | TRBJ1-1 | TRBV27 | TRBD1 | TGTGCCAGCAGTTTAACAGGGGTGGTGGGAACTGAAGCTTTCTTT | CASSLTGVVGTEAFF
NA | TRBJ2-3 | TRBV5-1 | NA | TGCGCCAGCAGCAAGGGGGCCCTAGCGCTCACAGATACGCAGTATTTT | CASSKGALALTDTQYF
NA | TRBJ2-1 | TRBV27 | TRBD2 | TGTGCCAGCAGTTTACTCGGACTAGCGGGCAATGAGCAGTTCTTC | CASSLLGLAGNEQFF
NA | TRBJ2-7 | TRBV19 | TRBD1 | TGTGCCAGTAGTATAGTTCAGGGGGTCTACGAGCAGTACTTC | CASSIVQGVYEQYF
few | TRBJ1-4 | TRBV28 | NA | TGTGCCAGCAGTTCTGGGGCCAATGAAAAACTGTTTTTT | CASSSGANEKLFF
NA | TRBJ1-5 | TRBV21-1 | NA | TGTGCCAGCAGCAGGAGGGACAGGGCGGGCAATCAGCCCCAGCATTTT | CASSRRDRAGNQPQHF
NA | TRBJ2-1 | TRBV10-3 | TRBD1 | TGTGCCATCAGTGCTTTCGGGACAGGGGGCTCGAATGAGCAGTTCTTC | CAISAFGTGGSNEQFF
NA | TRBJ2-1 | TRBV19 | NA | TGTGCCAGTAGTATTAACGTAGATTTCAGGGCCGAGCAGTTCTTC | CASSINVDFRAEQFF
NA | TRBJ2-1 | TRBV7-9 | NA | TGTGCCAGCAGCCCCCCAAGGCGGCATTACAATGAGCAGTTCTTC | CASSPPRRHYNEQFF
NA | TRBJ2-1 | TRBV4-2 | TRBD2 | TGTGCCAGCAGCCAAGATACCCAGCGGGACTACAATGAGCAGTTCTTC | CASSQDTQRDYNEQFF
NA | TRBJ2-7 | TRBV28 | NA | TGTGCCAGCAGTAATCCCCTGGGGCAGGTGAATACCTACGAGCAGTACTTC | CASSNPLGQVNTYEQYF
NA | TRBJ1-5 | TRBV4-1 | NA | TGCGCCAGCAGCCAAGGACAGTGGGTCAATCAGCCCCAGCATTTT | CASSQGQWVNQPQHF
few | TRBJ2-1 | TRBV5-1 | TRBD2 | TGCGCCAGCACCCCTGGGTTCAGCGGGAGAACTGAGCAGTTCTTC | CASTPGFSGRTEQFF
NA | TRBJ2-1 | TRBV5-1 | NA | TGCGCCAGCAGCTGGGGGAGTAGGGACTTGATTCTAAATGAGCAGTTCTTC | CASSWGSRDLILNEQFF
NA | TRBJ2-3 | TRBV3-1/TRBV3-2 | TRBD1 | TGTGCCAGCAGCCAATCCCTGGACAGGGGTACAGATACGCAGTATTTT | CASSQSLDRGTDTQYF
NA | TRBJ1-5 | TRBV5-5 | TRBD1 | TGTGCCAGCAGCCGGAGGGACAGGGGACATCAGCCCCAGCATTTT | CASSRRDRGHQPQHF
NA | TRBJ2-7 | TRBV13 | NA | TGTGCCAGCAGCCCGCCACAGGAACGGGACGAGCAGTACTTC | CASSPPQERDEQYF
NA | TRBJ1-1 | TRBV5-5 | NA | TGTGCCAGCAGCCCCGGACAGAACCTGAACACTGAAGCTTTCTTT | CASSPGQNLNTEAFF
NA | TRBJ2-3 | TRBV28 | TRBD1 | TGTGCCAGCAGTCGTTCTATTTGGACAGGAACAGATACGCAGTATTTT | CASSRSIWTGTDTQYF
NA | TRBJ2-4 | TRBV19 | TRBD2 | TGTGCCAGTAGCCTACTAGCGGGGTCCAAAAACATTCAGTACTTC | CASSLLAGSKNIQYF
few | TRBJ1-1 | TRBV2 | TRBD1 | TGTGCCAGGGAGGGACAGACTAACACTGAAGCTTTCTTT | CAREGQTNTEAFF
NA | TRBJ1-6 | TRBV7-8 | NA | TGTGCCAGCAGCGAGGGGGTTTCACCCCTCCACTTT | CASSEGVSPLHF
NA | TRBJ1-4 | TRBV5-1 | NA | TGCGCCAGCAGTCATCGGACGTCGGGGGAAAAACTGTTTTTT | CASSHRTSGEKLFF
NA | TRBJ2-7 | TRBV7-2 | NA | TGTGCCAGCAGCTTAGTTGGTCGGTATAGCGGAGCCTACGAGCAGTACTTC | CASSLVGRYSGAYEQYF
once | TRBJ2-4 | TRBV10-3 | NA | TGTGCCATCAGCTCTAACCACAGGCCCCAAAACATTCAGTACTTC | CAISSNHRPQNIQYF
NA | TRBJ2-1 | TRBV9 | NA | TGTGCCAGCAGCAAAACAGGACACTACAATGAGCAGTTCTTC | CASSKTGHYNEQFF
NA | TRBJ1-3 | TRBV19 | NA | TGTGCCAGTAGTATGTTAGTGCGGACAGACAGTGGAAACACCATATATTTT | CASSMLVRTDSGNTIYF
NA | TRBJ2-7 | TRBV28 | TRBD2 | TGTGCCAGCAGTTTGGGAACTAGCGGGAGAAACGTCCCCTACGAGCAGTACTTC | CASSLGTSGRNVPYEQYF
once | TRBJ1-4 | TRBV6-5 | TRBD1 | TGTGCCAGCAGTACATCAGGGGGCGCCGATGAAAAACTGTTTTTT | CASSTSGGADEKLFF
NA | TRBJ1-6 | TRBV2 | TRBD1 | TGTGCCAGCAGTCGGACAGGGGGGTTTAAGGGCTCACCCCTCCACTTT | CASSRTGGFKGSPLHF
NA | TRBJ2-1 | TRBV5-4 | NA | TGTGCCAGCAGCTTGCCTATGTACAATGAGCAGTTCTTC | CASSLPMYNEQFF
NA | TRBJ2-2 | TRBV9 | TRBD1 | TGTGCCACGGGACAGGGGAGGAGATCTCATCTACCCGGGGAGCTGTTTTTT | CATGQGRRSHLPGELFF
NA | TRBJ2-1 | TRBV6-5 | NA | TGTGCCAGCACAGGCGGGTGGGCATCGAATGAGCAGTTCTTC | CASTGGWASNEQFF
NA | TRBJ1-6 | TRBV28 | TRBD1 | TGTGCCAGCAGGCAGGGACAGCGAACATATAATTCACCCCTCCACTTT | CASRQGQRTYNSPLHF
NA | TRBJ1-1 | TRBV11-2 | TRBD1 | TGTGCCAGCAGCTATCAGGGGGCGCGAGTCACTGAAGCTTTCTTT | CASSYQGARVTEAFF
NA | TRBJ2-1 | TRBV5-1 | TRBD1 | TGCGCCAGCAGCTTGACAGGGGGCGAGGCCAATGAGCAGTTCTTC | CASSLTGGEANEQFF
NA | TRBJ1-1 | TRBV27 | NA | TGTGCCAGCAGTTTCCGCCACCTAGGAAACACTGAAGCTTTCTTT | CASSFRHLGNTEAFF
NA | TRBJ1-1 | TRBV28 | TRBD1 | TGTGCCAGCAGTTACCTGACAGGGGGAAACACTGAAGCTTTCTTT | CASSYLTGGNTEAFF
once | TRBJ2-1 | TRBV2 | TRBD2 | TGTGCCAGCAGTGTGGCTAGCGGGAGTGGGTATGAGCAGTTCTTC | CASSVASGSGYEQFF
NA | TRBJ2-7 | TRBV9 | NA | TGTGCCAGCAGCGTAGGCTTGTCTAGCTCCTACGAGCAGTACTTC | CASSVGLSSSYEQYF
few | TRBJ1-5 | TRBV29-1 | NA | TGCAGCGTTGTGGTAGAGAGCAATCAGCCCCAGCATTTT | CSVVVESNQPQHF
NA | TRBJ1-1 | TRBV6-5 | TRBD1 | TGTGCCAGCAGTTACCGAAGGACAGGCCTAAACACTGAAGCTTTCTTT | CASSYRRTGLNTEAFF
NA | TRBJ2-5 | TRBV6-5 | TRBD2 | TGTGCCAGCGTAAAGCGGGACCACCAAGAGACCCAGTACTTC | CASVKRDHQETQYF
NA | TRBJ1-2 | TRBV28 | TRBD1 | TGTGCCAGCAGCCCCAGGGGGCGGAACTATGGCTACACCTTC | CASSPRGRNYGYTF